What follows are 25 T cell receptor beta chains derived from one specimen sequenced in a study of T cells in tumors after PD-1 blockade. Some clones are missing from TCRdb's copy, which holds only in-frame ones; the method was immunoSEQ multiplex PCR. The sample includes tens of thousands of clones, roughly 70% seen only once; the top ten take about 4.8%. The material sequenced was PBMCs, taken after anti-PD-1 treatment. All receptors derive from a human donor with basal cell carcinoma.

This chain links TRBV2 with TRBJ1-1; D is possibly TRBD1 (5 bases). The CDR3 consists of 13 residues. The V end was cut by 7 bases, the J end by 3 bases, with 12 bases between. Germline V CDR1 and CDR2: SNHLY, FYNNEI. This CDR3 is CASNGVGDTEAFF. CDR3 coding DNA: TGTGCCAGCAACGGGGTAGGGGACACTGAAGCTTTCTTT.

This clone was counted a few times. The chain is built from TRBV5-1 and TRBJ2-2; the match to TRBD1 covers 7 bases. The CDR3 has 13 amino acids. V shed 9 bases and J 5 bases; nucleotides not matched to a gene: 7. Germline CDR1 and CDR2: SGHRS and YFSETQ. CDR3 in DNA: TGCGCCATCAGGAAGACAGGGACCGGGGAGCTGTTTTTT. Protein sequence: CAIRKTGTGELFF.

The CDR3 region has the DNA TGTGCCAGTAGTATAAGCCAGGGAGGGAATCAGCCCCAGCATTTT. It codes for CASSISQGGNQPQHF. This chain joins TRBV19 and TRBJ1-5; tentatively, D is TRBD1 (5 bases). Deletions cut 2 bases from V and 4 bases from J, with 12 bases between. The CDR3 has 15 amino acids. Germline CDR1 LNHDA, CDR2 SQIVND (reference sequence). The variable domain in full, completed from reference TRBV19 and TRBJ1-5, reads DGGITQSPKYLFRKEGQNVTLSCEQNLNHDAMYWYRQDPGQGLRLIYYSQIVNDFQKGDIAEGYSVSREKKESFPLTVTSAQKNPTAFYLCASSISQGGNQPQHFGDGTRLSIL.

This clone showed up just a few times. The chain joins TRBV2 to TRBJ2-2; TRBD1 matches at 8 bases. Losses at the gene ends were 8 bases for V and 6 bases for J; bases not matched to a gene: 2. This CDR3 contains 12 residues. Germline lookup yields CDR1 SNHLY and CDR2 FYNNEI. For the CDR3, the DNA is TGTGCCAGCCGGACAGGGCCCGGGGAGCTGTTTTTT. This codes for CASRTGPGELFF. Filled out from reference TRBV2 and TRBJ2-2, the complete variable domain reads EPEVTQTPSHQVTQMGQEVILRCVPISNHLYFYWYRQILGQKVEFLVSFYNNEISEKSEIFDDQFSVERPDGSNFTLKIRSTKLEDSAMYFCASRTGPGELFFGEGSRLTVL.

This rearrangement joins TRBV12-5 to TRBJ1-1, with 8 bases fitting TRBD1. Unmatched junction bases numbered 8, after V lost 5 bases and J lost 3 bases. CDR1 and CDR2 (germline): LGHNT, FRNRAP. The CDR3 consists of 15 residues. The CDR3 region has the DNA TGTGCTAGTGGTCCCCCGGACAGGGACGACACTGAAGCTTTCTTT. It yields the protein CASGPPDRDDTEAFF.

The chain combines TRBV6-1 with TRBJ2-6; the match to TRBD1 covers 8 bases. CDR3 length equals 18 residues. In germline, CDR1 is MNHNS, CDR2 SASEGT. Losses at the gene ends were 3 bases for V and 0 bases for J; bases not matched to a gene: 7. Here the CDR3 DNA reads TGTGCCAGCAGTGATCCGACAGGGGTCCGCTCTGGGGCCAACGTCCTGACTTTC. Its protein is CASSDPTGVRSGANVLTF.

This chain connects TRBV30 to TRBJ1-1, with D maybe TRBD1 (5 bases). Germline V gives CDR1 GTSNPN, CDR2 SVGIG (reference sequence). V lost 2 bases to trimming and J lost 3 bases, with 13 bases between them. This CDR3 is built from 14 residues. The CDR3: CAWSLGEGYTEAFF. For the CDR3, the DNA is TGTGCCTGGAGTTTGGGGGAGGGTTACACTGAAGCTTTCTTT.

In the case of this clone: A junction end diverges from the germline sequence, so it may reflect a read error. This sample includes further DNA sequences coding for the same CDR3. This chain links TRBV5-6 with TRBJ2-7, with D possibly TRBD1 on 6 matching bases. Germline values: CDR1 SGHDT, CDR2 YYEEEE. This CDR3 comprises 13 residues. The CDR3, as DNA: TGCGCCAGCAGTTCGGGACAATCTTACGAGCAGTACTTC. Protein product: CASSSGQSYEQYF.

This sequence joins TRBV30 and TRBJ2-6; the D gene is possibly TRBD2 (7 bases). With 4 bases removed from V and 2 bases from J, the gap between germline ends came to 12 bases. CDR3 length: 15 residues. The germline V gene encodes CDR1 GTSNPN and CDR2 SVGIG (reference sequence). The CDR3 sequence: CAWIGGATGANVLTF. The CDR3 region has the DNA TGTGCCTGGATTGGGGGGGCGACTGGGGCCAACGTCCTGACTTTC.

This clone appeared a single time. The chain recombines TRBV2 with TRBJ1-1; no definite D call. V lost 4 bases, J lost 4 bases, and 13 bases lay in between. Germline lookup yields CDR1 SNHLY and CDR2 FYNNEI. This CDR3 has 14 residues. CDR3: CASSGGILGTEAFF. CDR3 nucleotide sequence: TGTGCCAGCAGTGGAGGCATATTGGGCACTGAAGCTTTCTTT. Looking up the rest from reference TRBV2 and TRBJ1-1 gives the full variable domain: EPEVTQTPSHQVTQMGQEVILRCVPISNHLYFYWYRQILGQKVEFLVSFYNNEISEKSEIFDDQFSVERPDGSNFTLKIRSTKLEDSAMYFCASSGGILGTEAFFGQGTRLTVV.

This sequence joins TRBV5-1 and TRBJ2-5; 8 nucleotides align to TRBD2. Germline CDR1 SGHRS, CDR2 YFSETQ. The CDR3 loop spans 14 amino acids. V trimming: 2 bases; J trimming: 2 bases; junction bases outside the gene matches: 2. The CDR3: CASSFSGVQETQYF. CDR3 DNA: TGCGCCAGCAGCTTTAGCGGGGTACAAGAGACCCAGTACTTC.

This clone was counted only a few times. The rearrangement uses TRBV6-5 and TRBJ1-5, with D hard to call. CDR3 size: 13 residues. The V and J ends lost 6 bases and 3 bases respectively, with 9 bases between them. Germline CDR1 and CDR2: MNHEY and SVGAGI. The CDR3 DNA sequence: TGTGCCAGCAGGGGAGACTTCAATCAGCCCCAGCATTTT. This encodes CASRGDFNQPQHF.

The J gene is TRBJ1-3, the V gene TRBV4-1, with a tentative D call TRBD1 (5 bases). CDR3 length: 15 amino acids. The V and J ends lost 0 bases and 4 bases respectively, with 10 bases between them. Germline CDR1 is MGHRA and CDR2 is YSYEKL. CDR3 loop: CASSQDTGGGNTIYF. In nucleotides, the CDR3 is TGCGCCAGCAGCCAAGATACGGGGGGAGGAAACACCATATATTTT.

This sequence joins TRBV6-5 and TRBJ1-2; D is possibly TRBD1 (6 bases). CDR3 length equals 13 residues. V was clipped by 5 bases and J by 1 base, with 8 bases between them. Germline CDR1 and CDR2: MNHEY and SVGAGI. The CDR3 sequence is CASSRQVNYGYTF. As DNA, the CDR3 is TGTGCCAGCAGTCGACAGGTTAACTATGGCTACACCTTC.

The CDR3 DNA is TGTGCCAGCAGCGCTACCCCGGGGCCGAACACAGATACGCAGTATTTT. It codes for CASSATPGPNTDTQYF. The chain couples TRBV5-4 to TRBJ2-3; D assignment may be TRBD1 or TRBD2 (5 bases each). Trimming left V 4 bases short and J 2 bases short, with 17 bases between. The CDR3 runs 16 residues. The germline V gene encodes CDR1 SGHNT and CDR2 YYREEE (reference sequence).

The chain has TRBV5-1 and TRBJ2-1; D ambiguous. This CDR3 spans 13 amino acids. The germline gives CDR1 SGHRS, CDR2 YFSETQ. V lost 0 bases, J lost 5 bases, and 6 bases lay in between. CDR3 nucleotide sequence: TGCGCCAGCAGCTTGGGAGCAAACAATGAGCAGTTCTTC. It yields the protein CASSLGANNEQFF.

This sequence joins TRBV12-3 or TRBV12-4 and TRBJ2-3; D is possibly TRBD1 (6 bases). V lost 4 bases to trimming and J lost 7 bases, with 9 bases between them. The length of the CDR3 is 12 residues. CDR3 sequence: CASSSQGNTQYF. Here the CDR3 DNA reads TGTGCCAGCAGTTCACAGGGAAATACGCAGTATTTT.

This chain joins TRBV6-5 and TRBJ2-1; 11 bases are a match to TRBD2. Trimming at V came to 5 bases and at J to 9 bases, leaving 9 bases not matched to a gene. This CDR3 comprises 15 residues. Per germline, CDR1 MNHEY and CDR2 SVGAGI. CDR3 in DNA: TGTGCCAGCAGTAGCACTAGCGGGGGAGATGTTGAGCAGTTCTTC. Its translation is CASSSTSGGDVEQFF.

The chain links TRBV20-1 to TRBJ1-1; D is ambiguous. The CDR3 loop spans 11 amino acids. From germline, CDR1 is DFQATT and CDR2 SNEGSKA (reference sequence). Between the trimmed V and J ends, which lost 3 bases and 1 base, there was a span of 3 bases. DNA of the CDR3: TGCAGTGCTAGCGAGAACACTGAAGCTTTCTTT. It translates to CSASENTEAFF.

This clone was found a few times. The rearrangement joins TRBV5-6 to TRBJ1-3, with D possibly matching TRBD1 (5 bases). Germline V CDR1 and CDR2: SGHDT, YYEEEE. CDR3 length: 16 residues. The V and J ends lost 4 bases and 0 bases respectively, with 14 bases between them. The CDR3 nucleotides read TGTGCCAGCAGCCCCAGGGTGGATCTCTCTGGAAACACCATATATTTT. It translates to CASSPRVDLSGNTIYF.

This clone has more than one count but fewer than ten. This chain joins TRBV10-1 and TRBJ1-2; TRBD1 is a possible D gene (5 bases). Germline V gene lookup returns CDR1 WNHNN and CDR2 SYGVQD (reference sequence). The CDR3 sequence is 13 residues long. V lost 5 bases and J 10 bases, leaving 17 bases between the germline ends. The CDR3 region is CASSPRPDSDYTF. The CDR3 nucleotides are TGCGCCAGCAGTCCCAGACCTGACAGCGACTACACCTTC.

The chain's CDR3 is CASSSPPTGLALQETQYF. The CDR3 coding sequence is TGCGCCAGCAGCTCACCCCCGACGGGACTAGCCCTCCAAGAGACCCAGTACTTC. This chain joins TRBV5-1 and TRBJ2-5, with 9 positions matching TRBD2. CDR1 and CDR2 from the germline V gene are SGHRS and YFSETQ. The ends lost 3 bases at V and 1 base at J; junction bases unmatched: 13. This CDR3 region has 18 residues.

In this sample, this clone turned up once. The gene calls are TRBV7-2 and TRBJ1-3; D is unclear. Trimming removed 3 bases at V and 0 bases at J, with 9 bases between. There are 15 residues in the CDR3. Germline CDR1 reads SGHTA; CDR2 reads FQGNSA. CDR3 residues: CASSFSVSSGNTIYF. In DNA, the CDR3 is TGTGCCAGCAGCTTCTCAGTCAGCTCTGGAAACACCATATATTTT.

V and J are TRBV19 and TRBJ1-6; tentatively, D is TRBD1 (5 bases). This CDR3 comprises 14 residues. Trimming took off 4 bases at V and 9 bases at J, with 13 bases between the two ends. CDR1 and CDR2 (germline): LNHDA, SQIVND (reference sequence). DNA of the CDR3: TGTGCCAGTAGTACCCAGGGATCCTCTTCACCCCTCCACTTT. Encoded protein: CASSTQGSSSPLHF.

J is TRBJ1-4 and V is TRBV30; tentative D call: TRBD1 (6 bases). The CDR3 spans 14 residues. CDR1 and CDR2 from the germline V gene are GTSNPN and SVGIG (reference sequence). The V end lost 0 bases, the J end lost 10 bases, and 15 bases lay between the germline ends. CDR3 sequence: CAWSVTGGAGKLFF. Written as DNA, the CDR3 is TGTGCCTGGAGTGTAACCGGGGGCGCCGGAAAACTGTTTTTT. Full variable domain (outside the CDR3, taken from reference TRBV30 and TRBJ1-4): SQTIHQWPATLVQPVGSPLSLECTVEGTSNPNLYWYRQAAGRGLQLLFYSVGIGQISSEVPQNLSASRPQDRQFILSSKKLLLSDSGFYLCAWSVTGGAGKLFFGSGTQLSVL.